This record covers a single T cell receptor (beta chain). Its antigen is undetermined. This CDR3 is 15 amino acids long. V was trimmed by 6 bases and J by 1 base, leaving 13 bases between them. Germline V gene sequence: CDR1 MNHNS, CDR2 SASEGT. Time point noted: sample taken at primary tumor resection. Unsorted whole RNA from tumor, nontumor lung or frozen PBMC underwent sequencing. The donor population consisted of 72 patients with untreated, early-stage non-small cell lung cancer. The entry originates in a study of spatial heterogeneity in lung cancer. Points from the study as a whole: Resection blood, more than follow-up blood, showed ubiquitous expanded tumor TCRs.

Every TCR cDNA molecule bore a unique molecular identifier. Using its own MiXCR run on the 5' RACE reads, TCRdb lists one record per CDR3 protein. The sample yields about 40,000 distinct CDR3 sequences, less than 5.5% seen once. The source is a female donor with early-stage non-small cell lung cancer. Sequenced material: PBMCs, taken at surgery. The chain joins TRBV6-1 to TRBJ1-3; a possible D gene is TRBD1 (5 bases). As DNA, the CDR3 is TGTGCCAGCAGCCTGAATAGGGGATCTGGAAACACCATATATTTT. Its protein is CASSLNRGSGNTIYF.